The rows below give T cell receptor beta chains drawn from one sample of a study of prognosis after radiotherapy for stage I lung cancer. TCRdb recomputed calls from the multiplex PCR reads with MiXCR, one row per CDR3 protein. Of around 13,000 distinct CDR3 sequences listed, roughly 50% are singletons. Sequenced here: PBMCs, sampled before or after stereotactic body radiation therapy (not recorded which). The origin of the receptors is a donor at least 50 years old with non-small cell lung cancer. The conserved cysteine and the conserved F or W are not part of the CDR3 here. Each record gives: D gene, V gene, J gene, CDR3 protein. A D gene is named only where the DNA matches it firmly.

>TRBD2|TRBV6-2/TRBV6-3|TRBJ2-1
ASKASGKYEQF
>-|TRBV5-6|TRBJ2-5
ASSRARWRAETQY
>TRBD2|TRBV6-1|TRBJ2-7
ASRAGTSGMRSYEQY
>-|TRBV4-1|TRBJ2-3
ASSQDLQPTDTQY
>-|TRBV7-2|-
ASSPFPGISPLH
>TRBD2|TRBV7-9|TRBJ2-5
ASSQAGLVRDVETQY
>-|TRBV20-1|TRBJ1-3
SAIHGSGNTIY
>-|TRBV7-2|TRBJ2-1
ASSLVARGNEQL
>TRBD1|TRBV6-2/TRBV6-3|TRBJ1-6
ASSEQGIWNSPPH
>TRBD2|TRBV5-1|TRBJ2-7
ASSLLGASGSHEQY
>-|TRBV6-1|TRBJ1-1
ASTAGAGTEAF
>-|TRBV14|TRBJ1-6
ASSQDEDILGTNSPLH
>-|TRBV28|TRBJ2-3
ASSLWLGHGPYTQY
>TRBD2|TRBV12-3/TRBV12-4|TRBJ2-1
ASSLAGGPHNEQF
>TRBD1|TRBV7-9|TRBJ2-3
ASSYGTGTGTDTQY
>-|TRBV6-4|TRBJ2-3
ASEFRDITDTQY
>-|TRBV7-6|TRBJ2-2
ASSLDTGELF
>TRBD2|TRBV20-1|TRBJ2-7
SAKLAAYEQY
>TRBD2|TRBV20-1|TRBJ2-7
SARQVPGLAGVQVVHEQY
>TRBD2|TRBV5-8|TRBJ2-7
ASSRLAGTYEQY
>-|TRBV5-6|TRBJ2-7
ASSLDGTRLYEQY
>-|TRBV2|TRBJ2-1
ASSYHNEQS
>TRBD1|TRBV20-1|TRBJ2-7
SARDSGQEYLYEQY
>-|TRBV5-6|TRBJ1-2
ASSWGRGGYT